This T cell receptor beta chain was sequenced in a study of tumor and adjacent non-tumor tissue in lung cancer (dated by TCRdb to between 2018 and 2020). Turning to the overall study: The cohort included around twelve adenocarcinoma, a couple of squamous cell carcinoma and 1 small cell lung cancer patients. The study compared bulk TCRbeta repertoires from lung tumor tissue and matched distant non-tumor lung tissue of some 15 lung cancer patients. Among the roughly 15 patients, ages ranged from roughly 30 to 85 years, around 10 were men and 5 were women, and disease was TNM stage I to III. A few dozen paired specimens, one tumor and one normal lung sample per patient, were profiled by TCRbeta CDR3 sequencing. Sequencing produced 100 million to 150 million productive TCRbeta reads in total, an average of about 4.17 million reads per sample. Results the study describes overall, beyond this receptor: Peripheral blood was not sequenced, so blood TCRbeta repertoires in these lung cancer patients were not examined. With only approximately 16 patients in the cohort, the authors noted that larger samples and more detailed clinical data are needed. Tumor tissue showed significantly higher TCR diversity (inverse Simpson) than normal lung tissue, at roughly 390 vs 170 (P = 0.0075, Mann-Whitney U test). The top 100 clones made up a significantly larger cumulative share of the repertoire in normal lung than in tumor tissue. Neither the sequencing platform nor unique molecular identifiers are named or mentioned anywhere in the methods. TCR diversity was significantly higher in younger patients, and higher tumor TCR diversity was associated with shorter overall and disease-free survival.

RNA was extracted from bulk unsorted tissue and checked for quality with a NanoDrop ND-1000 and an Agilent 2100. Normal lung samples were distant non-tumor tissue taken more than 3 cm from the tumor edge. The donors were newly diagnosed lung cancer patients admitted for thoracic surgery in China from August to November 2014 who had not received prior chemotherapy. Anyone who had undergone radiotherapy or chemotherapy before, or who had another cancer at the same time, was left out of the study. Pieces of surgical tissue measuring roughly 1-2.1 cm3 were kept in RNAlater solution and held at -80 degrees C until needed. This clonotype showed up many times. What this receptor recognizes is not known. Within one base of it there is no much larger clone, and no base qualities were kept. Libraries were constructed by multiplex PCR. Instrument used: Illumina HiSeq 2500. TCRbeta libraries were constructed through three rounds of nested PCR with primers (Table S4) according to protocols modified from ARM-PCR. Before sequencing, PCR products in the 200-500 bp range were cut out of the gel and cleaned up using the QIAquick gel extraction kit. As for the authors' bioinformatics: Reads were cleaned using Trimmomatic, were merged into complete CDR3 sequences using FLASH, and were assigned to V(D)J germline segments using MiTCR. VDJtools was used to compute clonal diversity as the inverse Simpson's index. A read counted as productive if the sequence was in-frame and lacked a premature stop codon. Starting from the raw public reads, TCRdb applied fastp trimming at Q25, assembled clones with MiXCR and retained in-frame beta chains. CDR3 protein duplicates are merged, each entry listing the most common genes and DNA. The authors' filters were not applied to this entry. This sample comprises 43,000 or so distinct CDR3 sequences, roughly 60% of them detected only once. Under 60% of the sample is taken by the ten largest.

The germline V gene encodes CDR1 GTSNPN and CDR2 SVGIG (reference sequence). The CDR3 sequence holds 13 residues, the cysteine and phenylalanine included. The kept DNA is CDR3 alone, 39 bases in frame from the first base. The V and J ends are trimmed by 4 bases and 7 bases, leaving 14 bases between them. The origin of this receptor is a man aged 45-65 years with non-small cell lung cancer. The rearranged chain carries TRBV30 and TRBJ1-5, with no confident D gene call. The sequencing input was distant non-tumor lung tissue. The CDR3 has the sequence CAWNTVPSQPQHF. The nucleotide sequence reads as follows: TGTGCCTGGAATACCGTACCCAGCCAGCCCCAGCATTTT.